Here is one T cell receptor (beta chain) with its context. The sample belongs to a study of brain T cells in children with intractable seizures. Sequencing was performed with immunoSEQ multiplex PCR; in TCRdb, only in-frame clones are kept and a portion is missing. The sample lists a few hundred thousand clones; roughly 92% were seen once. Time point noted: blood from clinic visit 5 months post-surgery; TSC patient then seizure free. V dropped 5 bases and J dropped 6 bases, with 5 bases sitting between them. The germline CDR1 and CDR2 sequences are SNHLY and FYNNEI. This CDR3 is 10 amino acids long. The input for sequencing was peripheral blood, taken 5 to 6 months after surgery. This chain uses TRBV2 with TRBJ2-7; D is unresolved. The receptor comes from a boy in the first two years of life with tuberous sclerosis and intractable seizures. CDR3 sequence reads: CASSSGEQYF. CDR3 bases: TGTGCCAGCAGTTCGGGCGAGCAGTACTTC.